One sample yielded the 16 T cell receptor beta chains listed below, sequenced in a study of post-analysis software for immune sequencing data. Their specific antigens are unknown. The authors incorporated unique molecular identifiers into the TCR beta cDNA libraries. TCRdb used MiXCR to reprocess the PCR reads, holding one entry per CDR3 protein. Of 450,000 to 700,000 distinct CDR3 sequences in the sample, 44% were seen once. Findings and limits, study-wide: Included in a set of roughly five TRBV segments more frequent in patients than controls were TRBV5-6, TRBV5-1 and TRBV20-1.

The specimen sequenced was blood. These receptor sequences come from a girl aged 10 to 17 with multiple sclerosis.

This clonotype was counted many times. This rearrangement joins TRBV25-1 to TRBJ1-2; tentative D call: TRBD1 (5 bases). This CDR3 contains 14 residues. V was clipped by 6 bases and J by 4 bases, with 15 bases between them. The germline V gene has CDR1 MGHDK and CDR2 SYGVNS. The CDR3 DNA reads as TGTGCCAGCAGGGCCAGCAGGGAGGGCTATGGCTACACCTTC. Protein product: CASRASREGYGYTF.

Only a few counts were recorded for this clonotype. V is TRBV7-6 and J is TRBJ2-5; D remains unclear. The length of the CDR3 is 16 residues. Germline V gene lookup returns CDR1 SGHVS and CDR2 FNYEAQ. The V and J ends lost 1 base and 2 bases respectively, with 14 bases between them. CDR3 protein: CASSLEASKGQETQYF. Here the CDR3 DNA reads TGTGCCAGCAGCTTAGAAGCGTCTAAGGGACAAGAGACCCAGTACTTC.

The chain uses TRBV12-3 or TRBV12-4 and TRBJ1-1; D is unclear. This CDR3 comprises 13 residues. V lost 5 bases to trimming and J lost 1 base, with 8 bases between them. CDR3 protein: CASSALRNTEAFF. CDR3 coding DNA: TGTGCCAGCAGTGCCCTAAGGAACACTGAAGCTTTCTTT.

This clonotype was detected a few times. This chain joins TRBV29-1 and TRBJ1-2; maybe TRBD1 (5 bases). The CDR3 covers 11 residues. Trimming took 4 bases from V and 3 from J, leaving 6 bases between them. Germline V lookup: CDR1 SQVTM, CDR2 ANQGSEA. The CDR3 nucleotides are TGCAGCGTTGGAGGGGACTATGGCTACACCTTC. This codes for CSVGGDYGYTF.

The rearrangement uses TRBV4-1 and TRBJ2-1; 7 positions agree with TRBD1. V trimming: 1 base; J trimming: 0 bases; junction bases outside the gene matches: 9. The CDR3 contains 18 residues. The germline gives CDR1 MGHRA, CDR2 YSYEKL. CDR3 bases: TGCGCCAGCAGCCAAGGCCCCGGGACAGTGAGCTCCTACAATGAGCAGTTCTTC. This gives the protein CASSQGPGTVSSYNEQFF.

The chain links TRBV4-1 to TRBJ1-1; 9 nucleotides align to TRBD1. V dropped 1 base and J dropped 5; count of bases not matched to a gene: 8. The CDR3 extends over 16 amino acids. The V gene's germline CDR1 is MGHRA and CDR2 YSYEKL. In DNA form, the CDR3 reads TGCGCCAGCAGCCAAGTGGGGACAGGGTCTAAGACTGAAGCTTTCTTT. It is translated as CASSQVGTGSKTEAFF.

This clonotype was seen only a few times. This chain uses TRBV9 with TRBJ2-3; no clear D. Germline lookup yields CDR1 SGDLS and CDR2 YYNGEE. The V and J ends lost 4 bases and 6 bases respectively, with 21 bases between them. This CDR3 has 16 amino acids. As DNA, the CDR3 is TGTGCCAGCAGCCTTGACACACCCATCAACTCCGATACGCAGTATTTT. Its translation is CASSLDTPINSDTQYF.

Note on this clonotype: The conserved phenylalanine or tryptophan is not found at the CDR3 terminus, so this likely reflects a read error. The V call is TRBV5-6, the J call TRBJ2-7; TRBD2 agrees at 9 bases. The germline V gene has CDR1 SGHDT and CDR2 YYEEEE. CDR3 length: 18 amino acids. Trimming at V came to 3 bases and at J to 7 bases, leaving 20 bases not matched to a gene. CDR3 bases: TGTGCCAGCAGCTCGGAAGTTGGGCTAGCGGGGTTTAACAATGAGCAGTACCTC. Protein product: CASSSEVGLAGFNNEQYL.

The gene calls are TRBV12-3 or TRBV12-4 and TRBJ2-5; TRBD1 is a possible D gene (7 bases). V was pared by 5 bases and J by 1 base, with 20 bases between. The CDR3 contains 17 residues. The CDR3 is CASSQTRGASSQETQYF. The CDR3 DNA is TGTGCCAGCAGTCAGACCAGGGGGGCTTCGTCCCAAGAGACCCAGTACTTC.

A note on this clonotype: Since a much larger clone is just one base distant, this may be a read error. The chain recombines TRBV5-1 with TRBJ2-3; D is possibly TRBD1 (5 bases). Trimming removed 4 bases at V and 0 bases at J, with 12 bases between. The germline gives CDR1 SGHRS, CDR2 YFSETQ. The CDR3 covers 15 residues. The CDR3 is CASSQTRQSTDTQYF. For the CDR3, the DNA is TGCGCCAGCAGCCAAACCCGACAGAGCACAGATACGCAGTATTTT.

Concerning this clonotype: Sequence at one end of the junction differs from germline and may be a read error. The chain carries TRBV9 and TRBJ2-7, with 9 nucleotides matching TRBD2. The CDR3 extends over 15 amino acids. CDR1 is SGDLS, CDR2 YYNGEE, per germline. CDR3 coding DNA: TGTGCCGGCAGCGTCACCCCTAGCGGGAACTACGAGCAGTACTTC. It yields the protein CAGSVTPSGNYEQYF. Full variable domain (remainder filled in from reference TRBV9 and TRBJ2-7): DSGVTQTPKHLITATGQRVTLRCSPRSGDLSVYWYQQSLDQGLQFLIQYYNGEERAKGNILERFSAQQFPDLHSELNLSSLELGDSALYFCAGSVTPSGNYEQYFGPGTRLTVT.

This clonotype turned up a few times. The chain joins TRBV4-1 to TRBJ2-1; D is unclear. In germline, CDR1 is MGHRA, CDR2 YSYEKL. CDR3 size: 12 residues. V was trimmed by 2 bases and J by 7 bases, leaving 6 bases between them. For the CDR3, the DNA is TGCGCCAGCAGCCAAACGAAGAATGAGCAGTTCTTC. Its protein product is CASSQTKNEQFF.

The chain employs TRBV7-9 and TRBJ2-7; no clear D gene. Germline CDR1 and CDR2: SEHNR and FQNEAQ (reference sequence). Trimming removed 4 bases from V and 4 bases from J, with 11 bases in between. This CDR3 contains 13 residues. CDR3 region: CASSSPVEYEQYF. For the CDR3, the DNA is TGTGCCAGCAGCTCCCCTGTAGAGTACGAGCAGTACTTC.

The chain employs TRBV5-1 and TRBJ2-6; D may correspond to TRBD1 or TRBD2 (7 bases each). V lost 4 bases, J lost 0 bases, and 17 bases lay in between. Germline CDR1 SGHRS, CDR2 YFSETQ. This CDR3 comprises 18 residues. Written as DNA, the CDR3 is TGCGCCAGCAGCGACCGACAGGGAGGGGTCTCTGGGGCCAACGTCCTGACTTTC. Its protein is CASSDRQGGVSGANVLTF.

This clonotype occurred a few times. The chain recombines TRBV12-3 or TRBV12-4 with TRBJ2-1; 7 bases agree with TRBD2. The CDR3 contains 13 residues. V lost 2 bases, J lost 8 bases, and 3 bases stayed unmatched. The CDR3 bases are TGTGCCAGCAGTTTATGGGAGGGGCATGAGCAGTTCTTC. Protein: CASSLWEGHEQFF.

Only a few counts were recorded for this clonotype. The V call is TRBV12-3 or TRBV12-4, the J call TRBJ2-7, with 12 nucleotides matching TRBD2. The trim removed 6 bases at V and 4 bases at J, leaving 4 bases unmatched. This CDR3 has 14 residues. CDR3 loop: CASSTTSGGYEQYF. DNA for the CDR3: TGTGCCAGCAGCACGACTAGCGGGGGATACGAGCAGTACTTC.